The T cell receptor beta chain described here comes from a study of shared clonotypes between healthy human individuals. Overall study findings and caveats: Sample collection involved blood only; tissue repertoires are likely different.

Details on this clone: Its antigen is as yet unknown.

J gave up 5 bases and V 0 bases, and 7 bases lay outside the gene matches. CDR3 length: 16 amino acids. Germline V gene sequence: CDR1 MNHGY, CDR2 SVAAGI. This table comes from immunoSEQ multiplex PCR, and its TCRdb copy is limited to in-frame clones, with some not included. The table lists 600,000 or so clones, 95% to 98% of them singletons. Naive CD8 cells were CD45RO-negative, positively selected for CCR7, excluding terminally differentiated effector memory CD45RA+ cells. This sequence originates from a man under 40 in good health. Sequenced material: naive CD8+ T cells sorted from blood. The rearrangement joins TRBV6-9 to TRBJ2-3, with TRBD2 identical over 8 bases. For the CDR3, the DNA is TGTGCCAGCAGTTATTCAACCCGACTAGCGCGAGATACGCAGTATTTT. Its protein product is CASSYSTRLARDTQYF.